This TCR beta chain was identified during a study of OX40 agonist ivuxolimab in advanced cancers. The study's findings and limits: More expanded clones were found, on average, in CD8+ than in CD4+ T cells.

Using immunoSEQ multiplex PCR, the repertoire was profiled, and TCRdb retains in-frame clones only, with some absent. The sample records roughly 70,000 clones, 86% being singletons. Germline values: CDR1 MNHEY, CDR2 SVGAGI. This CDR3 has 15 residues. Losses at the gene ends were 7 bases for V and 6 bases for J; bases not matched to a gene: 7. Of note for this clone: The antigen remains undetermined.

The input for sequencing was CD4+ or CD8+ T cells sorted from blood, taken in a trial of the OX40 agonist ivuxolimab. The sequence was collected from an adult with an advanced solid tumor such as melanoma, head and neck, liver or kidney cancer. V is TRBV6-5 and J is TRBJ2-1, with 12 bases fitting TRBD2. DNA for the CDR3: TGTGCCAGCACCCCCGGACTAGCGGGATTCAATGAGCAGTTCTTC. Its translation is CASTPGLAGFNEQFF.